A selection of T cell receptor beta chains follows, all from one sample in a study of T cell clonotyping in hematopoietic cell transplantation. Produced via immunoSEQ multiplex PCR; TCRdb's table is partial and in-frame only. Here the sample spans 6,500 to 8,500 clones, over 85% being singletons. The sample in question was PBMCs, obtained 180 days after allogeneic stem cell transplant. Receptor source: a female patient aged 50 to 65 who had an allogeneic stem cell transplant from an unrelated donor, so the T cells may come from the graft donor. Some clones in this sample may be carry-over from other donors' samples. CDR3s include the opening cysteine and the closing phenylalanine or tryptophan. A D gene is named only where the DNA matches it firmly. Some rows have no size entry. The others give once, few or many, or a class for an expanded clone.

d_gene: TRBD1; j_gene: TRBJ1-1; v_gene: TRBV27; abundance: NA; CDR3nt: TGTGCCAGCAGGCCAGGGGGCGGAACTGAAGCTTTCTTT; CDR3aa: CASRPGGGTEAFF
d_gene: TRBD1; j_gene: TRBJ2-7; v_gene: TRBV5-1; abundance: NA; CDR3nt: TGCGCCAGCAGCTCGGACAGGGTACCCTACGAGCAGTACTTC; CDR3aa: CASSSDRVPYEQYF
d_gene: TRBD1; j_gene: TRBJ1-6; v_gene: TRBV2; abundance: NA; CDR3nt: TGTGCCACCAAGGGACAGCCTAATAATTCACCCCTCCACTTT; CDR3aa: CATKGQPNNSPLHF
d_gene: NA; j_gene: TRBJ2-5; v_gene: TRBV5-1; abundance: NA; CDR3nt: TGCGCCAGCAGCTTCCCAGGGACGGGAGAGACCCAGTACTTC; CDR3aa: CASSFPGTGETQYF
d_gene: NA; j_gene: TRBJ2-1; v_gene: TRBV4-1; abundance: NA; CDR3nt: TGCGCCAGCAGCCAAGGGCTCATGAGAGTACGAGGGGACAATGAGCAGTTCTTC; CDR3aa: CASSQGLMRVRGDNEQFF
d_gene: NA; j_gene: TRBJ1-2; v_gene: TRBV6-4; abundance: NA; CDR3nt: TGTGCCAGCAGTACTAATCAGGGGTCGGGCAACTATGGCTACACCTTC; CDR3aa: CASSTNQGSGNYGYTF
d_gene: NA; j_gene: TRBJ2-1; v_gene: TRBV6-5; abundance: NA; CDR3nt: TGTGCCAGCAGTTCACCTCGTAACAATGAGCAGTTCTTC; CDR3aa: CASSSPRNNEQFF
d_gene: TRBD1; j_gene: TRBJ1-5; v_gene: TRBV29-1; abundance: once; CDR3nt: TGCAGCGTTGCGCCAGGGGGGCGCAATCAGCCCCAGCATTTT; CDR3aa: CSVAPGGRNQPQHF
d_gene: NA; j_gene: TRBJ2-7; v_gene: TRBV19; abundance: NA; CDR3nt: TGTGCCAGTAGTAGGCCCCAAGGAGGTGAGCAGTACTTC; CDR3aa: CASSRPQGGEQYF
d_gene: NA; j_gene: TRBJ1-1; v_gene: TRBV19; abundance: NA; CDR3nt: TGTGCCAGTCGTATCGCGAACACTGAAGCTTTCTTT; CDR3aa: CASRIANTEAFF